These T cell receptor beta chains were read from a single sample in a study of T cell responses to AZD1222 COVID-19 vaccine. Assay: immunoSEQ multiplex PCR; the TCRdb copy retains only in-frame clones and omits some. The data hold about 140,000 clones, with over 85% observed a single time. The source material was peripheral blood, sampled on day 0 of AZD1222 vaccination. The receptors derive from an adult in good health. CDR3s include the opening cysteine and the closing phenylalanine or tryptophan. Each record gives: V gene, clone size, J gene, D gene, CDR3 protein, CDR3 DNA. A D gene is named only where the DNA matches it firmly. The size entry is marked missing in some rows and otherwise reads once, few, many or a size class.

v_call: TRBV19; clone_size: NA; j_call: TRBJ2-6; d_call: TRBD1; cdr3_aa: CASSTHGQGGQAGANVLTF; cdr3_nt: TGTGCCAGTAGCACACATGGACAGGGGGGTCAGGCTGGGGCCAACGTCCTGACTTTC
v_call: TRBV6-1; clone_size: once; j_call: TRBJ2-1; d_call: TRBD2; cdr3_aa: CASSDLLAGDSNEQFF; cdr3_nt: TGTGCCAGCAGTGATTTACTAGCGGGAGATTCGAATGAGCAGTTCTTC
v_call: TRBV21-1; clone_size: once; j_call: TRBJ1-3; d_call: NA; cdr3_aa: CASNPPDRVGGNTIYF; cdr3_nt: TGTGCCAGCAACCCCCCGGACAGGGTCGGTGGAAACACCATATATTTT
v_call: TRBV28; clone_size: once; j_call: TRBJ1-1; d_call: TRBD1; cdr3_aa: CASIEGQVNTEAFF; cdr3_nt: TGTGCCAGCATCGAGGGACAGGTGAACACTGAAGCTTTCTTT
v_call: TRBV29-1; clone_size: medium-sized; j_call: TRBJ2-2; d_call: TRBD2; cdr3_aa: CSVPRGVAGVETGELFF; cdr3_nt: TGCAGCGTTCCCCGTGGGGTAGCGGGAGTCGAAACCGGGGAGCTGTTTTTT
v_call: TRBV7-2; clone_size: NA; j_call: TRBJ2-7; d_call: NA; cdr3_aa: CAVAGGYSHEQYF; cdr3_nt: TGTGCCGTGGCAGGAGGATACTCTCACGAGCAGTACTTC
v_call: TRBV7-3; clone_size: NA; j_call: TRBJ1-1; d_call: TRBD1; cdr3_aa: CASSLSVTGEAFF; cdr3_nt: TGTGCCAGCAGCTTATCCGTGACAGGGGAAGCTTTCTTT
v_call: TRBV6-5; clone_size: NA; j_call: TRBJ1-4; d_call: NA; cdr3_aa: CASRRDGATNEKLFF; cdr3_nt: TGTGCCAGCAGGCGGGACGGCGCAACTAATGAAAAACTGTTTTTT
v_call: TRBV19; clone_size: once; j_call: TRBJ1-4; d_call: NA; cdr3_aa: CASSVRGETNEKLFF; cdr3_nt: TGTGCCAGTAGTGTCCGTGGGGAGACTAATGAAAAACTGTTTTTT
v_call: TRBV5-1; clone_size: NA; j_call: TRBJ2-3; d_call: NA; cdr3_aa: CASSLPGRYTQYF; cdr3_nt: TGCGCCAGCAGCTTGCCGGGGCGTTATACGCAGTATTTT
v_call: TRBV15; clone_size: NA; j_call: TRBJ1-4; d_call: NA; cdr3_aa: CATSRWTQEKLFF; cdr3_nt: TGTGCCACCAGCAGATGGACGCAAGAAAAACTGTTTTTT
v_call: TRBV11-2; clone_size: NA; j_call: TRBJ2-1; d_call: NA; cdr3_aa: CASSHLTRYNEQFF; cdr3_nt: TGTGCCAGCAGCCACCTGACGCGCTACAATGAGCAGTTCTTC
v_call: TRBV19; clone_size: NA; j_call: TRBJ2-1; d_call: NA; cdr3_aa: CASSPDSYNEQFF; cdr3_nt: TGTGCCAGTAGTCCTGACAGCTACAATGAGCAGTTCTTC
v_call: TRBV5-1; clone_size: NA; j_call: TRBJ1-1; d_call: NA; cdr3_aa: CASSRAGGTEAFF; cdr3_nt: TGCGCCAGCAGCCGCGCGGGGGGCACTGAAGCTTTCTTT
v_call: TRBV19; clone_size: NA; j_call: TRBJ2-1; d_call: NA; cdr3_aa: CASSTPTSNEQFF; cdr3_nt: TGTGCCAGTAGTACCCCTACTAGCAATGAGCAGTTCTTC